A single sample is the source of the 14 T cell receptor beta chains below, sequenced in a study of T cell repertoires in cytomegalovirus infection. TCRdb processed the reads anew with MiXCR; each CDR3 protein has one entry. The table lists 150,000 to 200,000 distinct CDR3 sequences, 17% of them singletons. Sequences were obtained from CD8+ T cells from PBMCs. The source is a human donor in good health (CMV status not recorded). Some clones in this sample may be carry-over from other donors' samples.

The J gene is TRBJ2-7, the V gene TRBV7-2, with 8 bases identical to TRBD1. Germline loops: CDR1 SGHTA, CDR2 FQGNSA. Trimming took 2 bases from V and 4 from J; bases not matched to a gene: 7. The CDR3 is 15 amino acids. The CDR3 protein is CASSLLWTGKYEQYF. As DNA, the CDR3 is TGTGCCAGCAGCTTATTATGGACAGGGAAGTACGAGCAGTACTTC. Full variable domain (missing parts from reference TRBV7-2 and TRBJ2-7): GAGVSQSPSNKVTEKGKDVELRCDPISGHTALYWYRQSLGQGLEFLIYFQGNSAPDKSGLPSDRFSAERTGGSVSTLTIQRTQQEDSAVYLCASSLLWTGKYEQYFGPGTRLTVT.

This chain connects TRBV6-2 or TRBV6-3 to TRBJ2-1; 9 nucleotides match TRBD2. Trimming took 0 bases from V and 2 from J; bases not matched to a gene: 5. CDR3 length: 17 amino acids. CDR1 MNHEY and CDR2 SVGEGT come from the germline V gene. The CDR3 nucleotides are TGTGCCAGCAGTTACTCGAGTAGCGGGGGCACCTACAATGAGCAGTTCTTC. Amino acid sequence: CASSYSSSGGTYNEQFF.

The gene calls are TRBV6-1 and TRBJ2-5; possible D gene TRBD2, 5 bases. Per germline, CDR1 MNHNS and CDR2 SASEGT. V lost 5 bases and J lost 5, with 27 bases in between. This CDR3 has 18 residues. In DNA form, the CDR3 reads TGTGCCAGCAGTCTTCGCCCTCCACAGCAATCCCGAGGGGAGACCCAGTACTTC. Protein product: CASSLRPPQQSRGETQYF.

This clonotype turned up a few times. This chain uses TRBV7-2 with TRBJ1-1; D is possibly TRBD1 (5 bases). Germline assignment: CDR1 SGHTA and CDR2 FQGNSA. CDR3 length: 13 amino acids. Trimming left V 5 bases short and J 5 bases short, with 12 bases between. The CDR3 region is CASSEVGGTEAFF. The CDR3 DNA follows: TGTGCCAGCAGCGAGGTTGGGGGGACTGAAGCTTTCTTT.

This clonotype was found many times. The rearrangement uses TRBV11-3 and TRBJ2-7, with TRBD1 matching over 10 bases. The CDR3 loop spans 16 amino acids. Germline-derived CDR1 and CDR2 are SGHNT and YENEEA. V was clipped by 5 bases and J by 5 bases; unmatched bases: 12. CDR3 bases: TGTGCCAGCAGCCTTCGGACAGGGGGGACCTATGACGAGCAGTACTTC. Translated, it gives CASSLRTGGTYDEQYF.

A few counts support this clonotype. V gene TRBV6-4 combines with J gene TRBJ2-1, with D possibly TRBD2 on 5 matching bases. V gave up 2 bases and J gave up 6 bases, with 17 bases separating them. CDR1 and CDR2 (germline): MRHNA, SNTAGT. The CDR3 covers 16 residues. CDR3 protein: CASSDRGWAPGNEQFF. The CDR3 DNA is TGTGCCAGCAGTGACCGGGGTTGGGCGCCGGGCAATGAGCAGTTCTTC.

This chain joins TRBV6-2 or TRBV6-3 and TRBJ2-7, with TRBD2 matching 7 bases. This CDR3 is 15 amino acids long. The junction had 6 bases not matched to a gene; V was cut back by 2 bases and J by 2 bases. CDR1 MNHEY and CDR2 SVGEGT come from the germline V gene. The CDR3 sequence is CASSYLDAGAYEQYF. In DNA, the CDR3 is TGTGCCAGCAGTTACCTCGATGCGGGAGCCTACGAGCAGTACTTC.

This clonotype was recorded a few times. The chain combines TRBV7-4 with TRBJ1-6; the match to TRBD1 covers 8 bases. From germline, CDR1 is SGHVT and CDR2 SQSDAQ. With V trimmed by 7 bases and J by 10 bases, 24 bases remained unmatched. The CDR3 consists of 19 residues. This CDR3 reads CASIGEPLESTGEGSPLHF. Written as DNA, the CDR3 is TGTGCCAGCATCGGAGAACCCCTAGAATCGACAGGGGAAGGCTCACCCCTCCACTTT. The whole variable domain, filled in from reference TRBV7-4 and TRBJ1-6, reads GAGVSQSPRYKVAKRGRDVALRCDSISGHVTLYWYRQTLGQGSEVLTYSQSDAQRDKSGRPSGRFSAERPERSVSTLKIQRTEQGDSAVYLCASIGEPLESTGEGSPLHFGNGTRLTVT.

This clonotype was observed a handful of times. The chain couples TRBV7-3 to TRBJ2-5, with a weak D call TRBD1 (5 bases). V lost 6 bases, J lost 5 bases, and 16 bases lay in between. The CDR3 consists of 14 residues. Germline V lookup: CDR1 SGHTA, CDR2 FQGTGA. The CDR3: CASSELGAGETQYF. The DNA of the CDR3 is TGTGCCAGCAGTGAGTTAGGGGCCGGGGAGACCCAGTACTTC.

Ten or more counts support this clonotype. The chain links TRBV28 to TRBJ1-5, with 7 bases that match TRBD1. Germline assignment: CDR1 MDHEN and CDR2 SYDVKM. The CDR3 contains 16 residues. V shed 4 bases and J 0 bases; nucleotides not matched to a gene: 6. The CDR3 DNA reads TGTGCCAGCAGTTCAGACAGGGACGATAGCAATCAGCCCCAGCATTTT. Its protein is CASSSDRDDSNQPQHF.

The genes are TRBV29-1 and TRBJ2-2; TRBD1 matches 12 bases. CDR3 length: 15 amino acids. The V and J ends lost 6 bases and 7 bases, in that order; junction bases with no gene match: 9. Germline V gene sequence: CDR1 SQVTM, CDR2 ANQGSEA. CDR3 sequence: CSVAGTGGVGGELFF. Written as DNA, the CDR3 is TGCAGCGTAGCCGGGACAGGGGGCGTCGGCGGGGAGCTGTTTTTT.

The CDR3 sequence is CASSQEGPDGELFF. CDR3 bases: TGCGCCAGCAGCCAAGAGGGGCCGGACGGGGAGCTGTTTTTT. The rearrangement joins TRBV4-1 to TRBJ2-2; the D gene is possibly TRBD1 (5 bases). CDR1 and CDR2 from the germline V gene are MGHRA and YSYEKL. The V gene lost 0 bases and the J gene lost 7 bases, with 9 bases spanning the gap. The CDR3 runs 14 residues.

The chain recombines TRBV20-1 with TRBJ2-3; D is undetermined. The CDR3 length is 14 residues. Germline loops: CDR1 DFQATT, CDR2 SNEGSKA (reference sequence). The V and J ends lost 0 bases and 2 bases respectively, with 9 bases between them. The CDR3 loop is CSARDHDDTDTQYF. The CDR3 nucleotides read TGCAGTGCTAGAGATCATGACGACACAGATACGCAGTATTTT.

The CDR3 coding sequence is TGTGCCAGCAACTTTCCCGGACCCCAGTCCCAGCATTTT. The encoded protein is CASNFPGPQSQHF. The V gene is TRBV13, the J gene TRBJ1-5, with unresolved D. Looked up from germline, CDR1 is PRHDT and CDR2 is FYEKMQ (reference sequence). CDR3 length: 13 amino acids. The germline V and J ends were trimmed by 7 bases and 11 bases, with 18 bases remaining between them.